Each of the 3 T cell receptor beta chains below was sequenced from the same sample in a study of shared clonotypes between healthy human individuals. Produced via immunoSEQ multiplex PCR; TCRdb's table is partial and in-frame only. The sample holds about a million clones; 70% to 80% are singletons and the top ten take 0.7% to 0.95%. What was sequenced was memory CD4+ T cells from PBMCs. Subset reported: CD45RA-negative fraction. The receptors derive from a man between 18 and 35 years old in good health. Some clones in this sample may be carry-over from other donors' samples.

The V call is TRBV7-3, the J call TRBJ1-1; D gene unclear. CDR1 SGHTA and CDR2 FQGTGA come from the germline V gene. The CDR3 length is 18 residues. Trimming removed 1 base from V and 2 bases from J, with 20 bases in between. The CDR3 sequence is CASSLRSGSIPFNTEAFF. As DNA, the CDR3 is TGTGCCAGCAGCTTAAGGAGTGGGTCCATCCCCTTCAACACTGAAGCTTTCTTT.

V is TRBV4-3 and J is TRBJ2-6, with 7 bases matching TRBD1. Trimming at V came to 0 bases and at J to 4 bases, leaving 3 bases not matched to a gene. The germline V gene has CDR1 LGHNA and CDR2 YSLEER. CDR3 length: 16 amino acids. This chain's CDR3 is CASSQDQGVGANVLTF. The CDR3 coding sequence is TGCGCCAGCAGCCAAGACCAGGGGGTCGGGGCCAACGTCCTGACTTTC.

The chain combines TRBV10-3 with TRBJ2-1, with 10 bases matching TRBD2. This CDR3 has 18 amino acids. Germline trimming cut 1 base from V and 9 bases from J; bases unmatched to any gene: 15. CDR1 and CDR2 from the germline V gene are ENHRY and SYGVKD. The CDR3 reads CAISELASGRLGTIEQFF. The CDR3 nucleotides read TGTGCCATCAGTGAGTTGGCTAGCGGGAGACTGGGTACGATTGAGCAGTTCTTC.